This T cell receptor (beta chain) was observed in a study of blood T cell repertoires in COVID-19. Whole-study context: Donors in the United States, Italy and Spain gave samples during acute or convalescent COVID-19. The cDNA or gDNA used as material had been derived from T cells, B-cell-depleted T cells, or PBMCs.

Per the study methods: Estimation of nucleated cell counts was performed using reference gene primer amplification. The protocol was immunoSEQ multiplex PCR, while the TCRdb copy is restricted to in-frame clones and leaves out a portion. That table supplies the V and J calls and clone size; D and trimming were determined from the DNA. Among approximately 76,000 clones listed, around 90% were seen once. Germline CDR1 is SGHAT and CDR2 is FQNNGV. The trim removed 5 bases at V and 2 bases at J, leaving 10 bases unmatched. The CDR3 runs 16 residues. This sequence joins TRBV11-2 and TRBJ2-7; 9 nucleotides agree with TRBD1. Sequencing input: peripheral blood. The receptor comes from a human donor in a cohort sampled during active COVID-19. The CDR3 DNA is TGTGCCAGCAGCCCCAAGGGGACAGGGCCGGCCTACGAGCAGTACTTC. It encodes CASSPKGTGPAYEQYF.